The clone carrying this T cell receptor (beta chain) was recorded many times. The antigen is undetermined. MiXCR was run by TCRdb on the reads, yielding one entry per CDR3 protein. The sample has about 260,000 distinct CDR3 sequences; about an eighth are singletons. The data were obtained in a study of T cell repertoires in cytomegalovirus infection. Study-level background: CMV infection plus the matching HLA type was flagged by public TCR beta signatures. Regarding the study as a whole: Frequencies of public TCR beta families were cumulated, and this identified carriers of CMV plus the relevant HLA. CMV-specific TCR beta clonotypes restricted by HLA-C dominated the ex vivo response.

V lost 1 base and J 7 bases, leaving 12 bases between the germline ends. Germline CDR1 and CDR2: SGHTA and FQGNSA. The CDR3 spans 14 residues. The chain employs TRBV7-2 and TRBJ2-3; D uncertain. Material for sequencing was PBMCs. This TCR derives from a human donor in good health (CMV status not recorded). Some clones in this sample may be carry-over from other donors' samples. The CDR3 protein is CASSLEPISYTQYF. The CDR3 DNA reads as TGTGCCAGCAGCTTAGAACCCATTTCTTATACGCAGTATTTT.